The rows below give T cell receptor beta chains drawn from one sample of a study of cytomegalovirus exposure and HLA in healthy donors. Data came from immunoSEQ multiplex PCR; TCRdb stores just in-frame clones and leaves some out. Found here are 150,000 to 200,000 clones, about 84% of them singletons; the top ten hold approximately 1.5%. The specimen sequenced was PBMCs. These receptors all stem from a woman under 30 in good health and CMV-seronegative. Both conserved end residues are part of each CDR3. Each record gives: V gene, clone size, D gene, J gene, CDR3 protein, CDR3 DNA. D genes are given only for firm matches. Size is stated for part of the rows, as once, few or many counts, or as a class when the clone is expanded.

>TRBV29-1|.|TRBD1|TRBJ2-7
CSAGTGASYEQYF
TGCAGCGCCGGGACAGGGGCCTCCTACGAGCAGTACTTC
>TRBV6-1|.|.|TRBJ1-3
CASSDEELTIYF
TGTGCCAGCAGTGACGAGGAGCTTACCATATATTTT
>TRBV30|.|TRBD1|TRBJ1-4
CARKRPGQGATNEKLFF
TGTGCCCGGAAACGACCGGGACAGGGGGCAACTAATGAAAAACTGTTTTTT
>TRBV19|.|TRBD1|TRBJ2-2
CASSIEGQGARELFF
TGTGCCAGTAGTATAGAGGGACAGGGGGCCCGGGAGCTGTTTTTT
>TRBV5-4|.|TRBD2|TRBJ2-7
CASSRGRARGEQYF
TGTGCCAGCAGCCGCGGGAGGGCCAGGGGGGAGCAGTACTTC
>TRBV6-6|.|.|TRBJ1-5
CASSPTSTGSNQPQHF
TGTGCCAGCAGCCCCACCTCCACGGGTTCAAATCAGCCCCAGCATTTT
>TRBV18|.|TRBD1|TRBJ1-1
CASSLQGGETEAFF
TGTGCCAGCTCGCTACAGGGGGGTGAAACTGAAGCTTTCTTT
>TRBV4-2|.|TRBD2|TRBJ2-7
CASSQDASGGVEQYF
TGTGCCAGCAGCCAAGATGCTAGCGGGGGAGTCGAGCAGTACTTC
>TRBV5-1|.|.|TRBJ1-3
CASSLWTGTRTQSGNTIYF
TGCGCCAGCAGCTTATGGACTGGAACCCGGACCCAATCTGGAAACACCATATATTTT
>TRBV6-1|.|TRBD1|TRBJ2-7
CASRRQGGYEQYF
TGTGCCAGCAGAAGACAGGGGGGCTACGAGCAGTACTTC
>TRBV19|.|.|TRBJ2-5
CASSMVGGGETQYF
TGTGCCAGTAGTATGGTGGGAGGTGGAGAGACCCAGTACTTC
>TRBV6-5|once|.|TRBJ1-1
CASSLKTGPQAEAFF
TGTGCCAGCAGTCTCAAGACAGGCCCTCAAGCTGAAGCTTTCTTT
>TRBV27|once|.|TRBJ1-1
CASSSDPGGWGTEAFF
TGTGCCAGCAGTTCGGACCCTGGGGGCTGGGGGACTGAAGCTTTCTTT
>TRBV30|.|TRBD1|TRBJ2-4
CAYGTAVAKNIQYF
TGTGCCTACGGGACAGCCGTAGCCAAAAACATTCAGTACTTC
>TRBV10-3|.|.|TRBJ1-1
CASGAGTEAFF
TGTGCCAGTGGGGCGGGGACTGAAGCTTTCTTT
>TRBV5-1|.|TRBD2|TRBJ2-1
CASSLLAGGLNEQFF
TGCGCCAGCAGCTTGCTAGCGGGGGGGCTCAATGAGCAGTTCTTC
>TRBV5-6|.|TRBD1|TRBJ1-2
CASSFPTFGQGGSYGYTF
TGTGCCAGCAGCTTCCCAACCTTCGGACAGGGGGGGAGCTATGGCTACACCTTC
>TRBV15|.|.|TRBJ1-1
CATSRDRQGTGTEAFF
TGTGCCACCAGCAGAGATCGTCAGGGGACGGGGACTGAAGCTTTCTTT
>TRBV5-1|few|TRBD1|TRBJ2-1
CASSLYGTGDYNEQFF
TGCGCCAGCAGCTTGTATGGGACAGGGGACTACAATGAGCAGTTCTTC
>TRBV27|once|.|TRBJ2-3
CASSLNSGSGDTQYF
TGTGCCAGCAGTTTAAACTCAGGGTCGGGAGATACGCAGTATTTT
>TRBV5-1|.|.|TRBJ2-7
CASRLAGQKSYEQYF
TGCGCCAGCAGACTCGCGGGACAGAAATCCTACGAGCAGTACTTC
>TRBV6-5|.|.|TRBJ2-1
CASSYSGTSYNEQFF
TGTGCCAGCAGTTACTCCGGGACTTCCTACAATGAGCAGTTCTTC
>TRBV7-2|.|TRBD2|TRBJ2-7
CASSLHPTSGSGNEQYF
TGTGCCAGCAGCTTACACCCGACTAGCGGGAGTGGTAACGAGCAGTACTTC
>TRBV30|.|.|TRBJ1-6
CAWSAGYNSPLHF
TGTGCCTGGAGTGCCGGGTATAATTCACCCCTCCACTTT
>TRBV10-3|once|.|TRBJ1-2
CAISEYGLGYTF
TGTGCCATCAGTGAGTATGGGCTCGGCTACACCTTC
>TRBV28|.|TRBD1|TRBJ2-7
CASSKGQDTIEQYF
TGTGCCAGCAGTAAAGGACAGGATACGATCGAGCAGTACTTC
>TRBV29-1|.|.|TRBJ2-1
CSVEDSGSGLF
TGCAGCGTTGAAGATAGTGGCAGTGGGCTCTTC
>TRBV5-1|.|TRBD2|TRBJ2-1
CASSVSGGSSYNEQFF
TGCGCCAGCAGCGTTAGCGGGGGAAGCTCCTACAATGAGCAGTTCTTC
>TRBV6-1|.|.|TRBJ2-5
CASSELGYQETQYF
TGTGCCAGCAGTGAACTCGGGTACCAAGAGACCCAGTACTTC
>TRBV27|.|TRBD1|TRBJ1-2
CASSWGQGINYGYTF
TGTGCCAGCAGTTGGGGACAGGGGATTAACTATGGCTACACCTTC
>TRBV5-1|.|TRBD1|TRBJ1-1
CASSFRQGRDTEAFF
TGCGCCAGCAGCTTCCGACAGGGGAGAGACACTGAAGCTTTCTTT
>TRBV5-1|few|TRBD2|TRBJ2-1
CASSRETSVDEQFF
TGCGCCAGCAGCAGGGAGACTAGCGTCGATGAGCAGTTCTTC
>TRBV5-4|.|TRBD2|TRBJ2-1
CASSLGAGVGNEQFF
TGTGCCAGCAGCTTGGGAGCGGGAGTGGGTAATGAGCAGTTCTTC
>TRBV19|.|.|TRBJ2-1
CASSMQGGVYNEQFF
TGTGCCAGTAGTATGCAGGGAGGAGTCTACAATGAGCAGTTCTTC
>TRBV11-2|.|.|TRBJ2-5
CASVGGALYQETQYF
TGTGCCTCTGTCGGCGGAGCGTTGTACCAAGAGACCCAGTACTTC
>TRBV10-3|.|.|TRBJ1-6
CAISGTENNSPLHF
TGTGCCATCAGTGGGACAGAGAATAATTCACCCCTCCACTTT
>TRBV29-1|.|.|TRBJ1-3
CSGTGSGNTIYF
TGCAGCGGAACAGGCTCTGGAAACACCATATATTTT
>TRBV6-6|.|TRBD1|TRBJ2-1
CASSTGQASGNEQFF
TGTGCCAGCAGCACCGGACAGGCCTCCGGCAATGAGCAGTTCTTC